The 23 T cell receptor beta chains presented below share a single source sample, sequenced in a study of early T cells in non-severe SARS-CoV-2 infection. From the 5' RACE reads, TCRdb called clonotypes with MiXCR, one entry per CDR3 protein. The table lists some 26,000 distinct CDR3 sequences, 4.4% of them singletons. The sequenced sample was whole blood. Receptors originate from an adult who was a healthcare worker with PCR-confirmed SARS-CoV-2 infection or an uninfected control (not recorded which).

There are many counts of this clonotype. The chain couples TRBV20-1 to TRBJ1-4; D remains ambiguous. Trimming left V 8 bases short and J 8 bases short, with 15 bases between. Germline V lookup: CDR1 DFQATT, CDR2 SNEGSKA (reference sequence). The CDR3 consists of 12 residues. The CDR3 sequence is CSLGKIGEKLFF. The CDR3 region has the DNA TGCAGTCTTGGTAAAATTGGAGAAAAACTGTTTTTT.

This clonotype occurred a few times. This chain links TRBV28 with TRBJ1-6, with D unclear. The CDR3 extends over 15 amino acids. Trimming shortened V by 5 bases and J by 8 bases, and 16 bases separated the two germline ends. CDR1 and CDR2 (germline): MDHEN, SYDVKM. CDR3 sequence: CASSTLTTEDSPLHF. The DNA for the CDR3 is TGTGCCAGCAGTACCCTGACCACTGAGGATTCACCCCTCCACTTT.

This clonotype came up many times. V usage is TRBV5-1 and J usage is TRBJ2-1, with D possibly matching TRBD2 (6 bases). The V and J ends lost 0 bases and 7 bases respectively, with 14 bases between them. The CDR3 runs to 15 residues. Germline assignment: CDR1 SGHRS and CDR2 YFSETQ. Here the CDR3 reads CASSLGGGAGNEQFF. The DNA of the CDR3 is TGCGCCAGCAGCTTGGGAGGAGGGGCGGGGAATGAGCAGTTCTTC.

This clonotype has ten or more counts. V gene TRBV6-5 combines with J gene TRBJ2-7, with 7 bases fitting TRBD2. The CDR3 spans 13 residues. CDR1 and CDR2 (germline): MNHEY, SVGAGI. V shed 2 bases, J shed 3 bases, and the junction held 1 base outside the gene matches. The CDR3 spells CASSYGEGYEQYF. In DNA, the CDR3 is TGTGCCAGCAGTTACGGGGAGGGCTACGAGCAGTACTTC.

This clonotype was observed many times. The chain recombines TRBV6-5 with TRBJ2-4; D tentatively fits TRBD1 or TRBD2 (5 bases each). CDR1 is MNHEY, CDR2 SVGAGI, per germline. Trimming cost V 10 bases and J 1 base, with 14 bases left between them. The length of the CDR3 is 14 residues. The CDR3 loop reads CATRGAAAKNIQYF. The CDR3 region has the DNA TGTGCCACCCGAGGGGCAGCTGCCAAAAACATTCAGTACTTC.

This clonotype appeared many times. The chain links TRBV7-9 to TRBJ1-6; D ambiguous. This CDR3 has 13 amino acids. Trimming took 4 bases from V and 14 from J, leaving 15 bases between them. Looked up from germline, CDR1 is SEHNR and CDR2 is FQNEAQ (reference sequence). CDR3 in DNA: TGTGCCAGCAGCTCCATGTTGGCCGCCACCCTCCACTTT. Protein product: CASSSMLAATLHF.

Written as DNA, the CDR3 is TGCGCCAGCAGCTTGGAACCAGGGTTAGTTCAGCCCCAGCATTTT. It codes for CASSLEPGLVQPQHF. The chain carries TRBV5-1 and TRBJ1-5, with a possible D match to TRBD1 (5 bases). This CDR3 is built from 15 residues. CDR1 and CDR2 from the germline V gene are SGHRS and YFSETQ. V dropped 0 bases and J dropped 6 bases, with 13 bases sitting between them.

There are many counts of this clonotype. CDR3 coding DNA: TGTGCCAGCAGCTTAACTTCCGAAAGAAACACCATATATTTT. The encoded protein is CASSLTSERNTIYF. The chain has TRBV7-2 and TRBJ1-3; no definite D call. V lost 2 bases to trimming and J lost 5 bases, with 10 bases between them. The CDR3 covers 14 residues. Germline CDR1 SGHTA, CDR2 FQGNSA.

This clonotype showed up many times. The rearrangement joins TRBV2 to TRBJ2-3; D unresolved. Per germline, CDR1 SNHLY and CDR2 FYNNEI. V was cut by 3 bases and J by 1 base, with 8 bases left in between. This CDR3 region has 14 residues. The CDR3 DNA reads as TGTGCCAGCAGTGATGGCCTACGCACAGATACGCAGTATTTT. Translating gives CASSDGLRTDTQYF. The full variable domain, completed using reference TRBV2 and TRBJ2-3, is EPEVTQTPSHQVTQMGQEVILRCVPISNHLYFYWYRQILGQKVEFLVSFYNNEISEKSEIFDDQFSVERPDGSNFTLKIRSTKLEDSAMYFCASSDGLRTDTQYFGPGTRLTVL.

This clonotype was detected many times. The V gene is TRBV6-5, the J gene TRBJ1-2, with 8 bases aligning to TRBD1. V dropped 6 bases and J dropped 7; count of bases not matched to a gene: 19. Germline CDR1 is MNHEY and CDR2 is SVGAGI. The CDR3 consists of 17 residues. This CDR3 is CASSRGPPTGGSGGYTF. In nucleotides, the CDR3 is TGTGCCAGCAGCCGAGGCCCCCCTACAGGGGGAAGCGGTGGCTACACCTTC.

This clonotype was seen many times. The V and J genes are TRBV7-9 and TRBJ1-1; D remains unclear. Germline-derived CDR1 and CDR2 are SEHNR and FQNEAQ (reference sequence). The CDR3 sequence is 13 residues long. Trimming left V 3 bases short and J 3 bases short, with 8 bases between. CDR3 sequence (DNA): TGTGCCAGCAGCTTTTCTGGGTACACTGAAGCTTTCTTT. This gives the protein CASSFSGYTEAFF. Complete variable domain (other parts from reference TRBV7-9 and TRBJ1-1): DTGVSQNPRHKITKRGQNVTFRCDPISEHNRLYWYRQTLGQGPEFLTYFQNEAQLEKSRLLSDRFSAERPKGSFSTLEIQRTEQGDSAMYLCASSFSGYTEAFFGQGTRLTVV.

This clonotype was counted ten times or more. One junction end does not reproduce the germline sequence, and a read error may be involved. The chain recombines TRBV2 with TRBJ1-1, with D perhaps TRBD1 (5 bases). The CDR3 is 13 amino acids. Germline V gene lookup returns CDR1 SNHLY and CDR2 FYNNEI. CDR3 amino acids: CASSEARNGAASF. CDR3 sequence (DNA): TGTGCCAGCAGTGAAGCGAGGAACGGGGCCGCGTCGTTT.

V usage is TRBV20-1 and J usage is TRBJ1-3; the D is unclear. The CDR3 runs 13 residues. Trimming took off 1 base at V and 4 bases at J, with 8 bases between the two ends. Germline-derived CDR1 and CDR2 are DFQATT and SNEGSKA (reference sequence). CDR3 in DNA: TGCAGTGCTAGAGTCGTCGGGGGAAACACCATATATTTT. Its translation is CSARVVGGNTIYF.

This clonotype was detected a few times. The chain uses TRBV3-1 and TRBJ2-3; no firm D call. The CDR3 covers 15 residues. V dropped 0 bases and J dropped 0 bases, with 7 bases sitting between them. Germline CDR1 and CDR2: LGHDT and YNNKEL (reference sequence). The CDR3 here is CASSQDRISTDTQYF. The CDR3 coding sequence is TGTGCCAGCAGCCAAGACAGAATTAGCACAGATACGCAGTATTTT.

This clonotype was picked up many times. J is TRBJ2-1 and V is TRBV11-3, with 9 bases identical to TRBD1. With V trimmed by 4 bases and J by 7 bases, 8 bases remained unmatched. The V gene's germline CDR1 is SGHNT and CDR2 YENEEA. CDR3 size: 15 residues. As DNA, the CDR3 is TGTGCCAGCAGCTCATTGGGACAGGGAGGGAATGAGCAGTTCTTC. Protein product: CASSSLGQGGNEQFF.

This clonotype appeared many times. The CDR3 DNA is TGTGCCAGCATGGGGGGGTACAATGAGCAGTTCTTC. Amino acids: CASMGGYNEQFF. The chain couples TRBV27 to TRBJ2-1; TRBD2 matches 7 bases. This CDR3 contains 12 residues. CDR1 and CDR2 (germline): MNHEY, SMNVEV (reference sequence). V shed 7 bases, J shed 4 bases, and the junction held 1 base outside the gene matches.

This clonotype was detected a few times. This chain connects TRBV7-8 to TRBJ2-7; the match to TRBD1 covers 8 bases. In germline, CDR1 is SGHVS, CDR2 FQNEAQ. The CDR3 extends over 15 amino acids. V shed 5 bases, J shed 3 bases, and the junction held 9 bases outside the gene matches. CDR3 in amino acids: CASSLRQGQGYEQYF. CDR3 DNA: TGTGCCAGCAGCCTGCGCCAAGGACAGGGCTACGAGCAGTACTTC.

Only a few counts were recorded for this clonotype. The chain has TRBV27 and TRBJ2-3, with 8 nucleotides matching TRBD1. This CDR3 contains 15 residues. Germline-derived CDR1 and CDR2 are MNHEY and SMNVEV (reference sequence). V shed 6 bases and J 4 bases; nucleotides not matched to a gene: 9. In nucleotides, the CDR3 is TGTGCCAGCAGGGGCCTGGACAGGGCACCAGATACGCAGTATTTT. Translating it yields CASRGLDRAPDTQYF.

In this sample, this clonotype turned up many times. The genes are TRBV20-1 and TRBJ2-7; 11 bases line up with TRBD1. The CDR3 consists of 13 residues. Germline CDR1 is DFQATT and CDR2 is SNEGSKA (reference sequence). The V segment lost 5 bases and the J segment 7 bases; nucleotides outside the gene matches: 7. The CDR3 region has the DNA TGCAGTGCTTCTGGACAGGGGGCTAATGAGCAGTACTTC. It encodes CSASGQGANEQYF.

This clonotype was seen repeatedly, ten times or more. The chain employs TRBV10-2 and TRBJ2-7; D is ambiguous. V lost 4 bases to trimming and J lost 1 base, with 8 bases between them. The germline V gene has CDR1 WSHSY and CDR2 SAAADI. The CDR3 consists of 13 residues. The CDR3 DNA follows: TGCGCCAGCAGTGTTACAGATTCCTACGAGCAGTACTTC. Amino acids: CASSVTDSYEQYF.

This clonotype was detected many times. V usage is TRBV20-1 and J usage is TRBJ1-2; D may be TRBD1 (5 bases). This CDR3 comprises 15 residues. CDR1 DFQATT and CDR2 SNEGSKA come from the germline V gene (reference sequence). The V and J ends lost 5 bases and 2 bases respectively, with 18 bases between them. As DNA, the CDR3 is TGCAGTGCTGGGGGGACCCTTTTGGGGAACTATGGCTACACCTTC. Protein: CSAGGTLLGNYGYTF.

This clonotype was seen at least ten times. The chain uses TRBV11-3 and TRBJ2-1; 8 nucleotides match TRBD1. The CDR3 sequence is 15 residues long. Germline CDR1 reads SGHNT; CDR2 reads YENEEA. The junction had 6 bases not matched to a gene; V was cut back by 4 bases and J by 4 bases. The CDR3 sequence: CASSSRQGTYNEQFF. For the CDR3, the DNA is TGTGCCAGCAGCTCCAGACAGGGGACGTACAATGAGCAGTTCTTC.

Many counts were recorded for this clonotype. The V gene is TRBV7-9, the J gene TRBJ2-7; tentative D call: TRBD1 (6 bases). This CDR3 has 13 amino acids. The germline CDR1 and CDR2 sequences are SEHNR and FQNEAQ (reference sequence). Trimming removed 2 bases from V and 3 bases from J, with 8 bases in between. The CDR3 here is CASSLSTGYEQYF. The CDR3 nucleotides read TGTGCCAGCAGCTTATCGACAGGCTACGAGCAGTACTTC.